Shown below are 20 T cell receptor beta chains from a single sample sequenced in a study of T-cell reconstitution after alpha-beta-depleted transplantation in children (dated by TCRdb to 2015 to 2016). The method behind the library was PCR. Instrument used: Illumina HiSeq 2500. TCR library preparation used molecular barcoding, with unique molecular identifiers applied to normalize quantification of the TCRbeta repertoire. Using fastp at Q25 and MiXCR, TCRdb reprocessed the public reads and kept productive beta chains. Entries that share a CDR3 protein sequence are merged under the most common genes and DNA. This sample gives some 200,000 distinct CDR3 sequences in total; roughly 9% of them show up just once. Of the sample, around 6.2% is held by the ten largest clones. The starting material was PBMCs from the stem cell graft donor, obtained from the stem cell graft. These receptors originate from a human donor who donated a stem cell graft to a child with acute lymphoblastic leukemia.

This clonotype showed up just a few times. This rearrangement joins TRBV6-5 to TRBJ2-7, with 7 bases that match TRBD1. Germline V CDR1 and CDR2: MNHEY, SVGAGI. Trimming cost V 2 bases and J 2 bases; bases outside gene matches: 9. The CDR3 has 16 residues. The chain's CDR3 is CASSYSIGQAAYEQYF. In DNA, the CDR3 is TGTGCCAGCAGTTACAGCATCGGACAGGCAGCCTACGAGCAGTACTTC.

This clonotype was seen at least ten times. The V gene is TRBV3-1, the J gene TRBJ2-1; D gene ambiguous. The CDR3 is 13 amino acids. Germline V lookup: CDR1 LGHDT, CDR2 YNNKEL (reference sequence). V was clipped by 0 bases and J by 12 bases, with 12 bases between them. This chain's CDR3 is CASSQEISPWQFF. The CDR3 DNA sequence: TGTGCCAGCAGCCAAGAGATCTCTCCGTGGCAGTTCTTC.

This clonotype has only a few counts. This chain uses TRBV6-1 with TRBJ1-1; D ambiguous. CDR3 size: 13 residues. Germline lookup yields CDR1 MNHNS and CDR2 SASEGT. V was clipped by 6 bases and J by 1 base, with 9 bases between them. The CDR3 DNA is TGTGCCAGCAGCAACGTAGGGAACACTGAAGCTTTCTTT. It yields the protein CASSNVGNTEAFF.

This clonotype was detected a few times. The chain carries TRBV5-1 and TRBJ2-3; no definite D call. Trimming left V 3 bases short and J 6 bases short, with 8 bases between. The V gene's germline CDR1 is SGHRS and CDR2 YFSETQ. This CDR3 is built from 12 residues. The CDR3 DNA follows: TGCGCCAGCAGCTATAACTCGGATACGCAGTATTTT. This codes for CASSYNSDTQYF.

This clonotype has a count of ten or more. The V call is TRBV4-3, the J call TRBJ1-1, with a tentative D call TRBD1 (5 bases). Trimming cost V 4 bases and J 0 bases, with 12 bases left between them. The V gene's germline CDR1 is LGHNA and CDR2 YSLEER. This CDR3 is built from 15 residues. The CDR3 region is CASSRGPGMNTEAFF. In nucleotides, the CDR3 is TGCGCCAGCAGCCGGGGACCGGGGATGAACACTGAAGCTTTCTTT.

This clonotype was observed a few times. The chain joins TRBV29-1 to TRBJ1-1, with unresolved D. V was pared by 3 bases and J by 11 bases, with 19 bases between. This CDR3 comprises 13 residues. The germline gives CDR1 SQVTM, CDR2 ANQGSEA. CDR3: CSVDQVGGSHAFF. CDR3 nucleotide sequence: TGCAGCGTTGATCAAGTGGGAGGATCTCACGCTTTCTTT. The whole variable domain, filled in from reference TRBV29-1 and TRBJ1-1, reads SAVISQKPSRDICQRGTSLTIQCQVDSQVTMMFWYRQQPGQSLTLIATANQGSEATYESGFVIDKFPISRPNLTFSTLTVSNMSPEDSSIYLCSVDQVGGSHAFFGQGTRLTVV.

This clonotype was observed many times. CDR3 sequence reads: CASRAGVLYNEQFF. The CDR3 bases are TGTGCCAGCAGGGCAGGGGTCCTCTACAATGAGCAGTTCTTC. The rearrangement links TRBV27 to TRBJ2-1; the D gene is possibly TRBD1 (6 bases). V dropped 6 bases and J dropped 3 bases, with 12 bases sitting between them. This CDR3 contains 14 residues. Germline V gene lookup returns CDR1 MNHEY and CDR2 SMNVEV (reference sequence).

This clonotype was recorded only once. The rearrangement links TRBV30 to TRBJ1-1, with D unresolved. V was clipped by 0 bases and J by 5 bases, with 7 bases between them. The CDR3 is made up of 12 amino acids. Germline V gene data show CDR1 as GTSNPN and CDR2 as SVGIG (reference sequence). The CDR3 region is CAWSVHGTEAFF. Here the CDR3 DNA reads TGTGCCTGGAGTGTTCATGGGACTGAAGCTTTCTTT.

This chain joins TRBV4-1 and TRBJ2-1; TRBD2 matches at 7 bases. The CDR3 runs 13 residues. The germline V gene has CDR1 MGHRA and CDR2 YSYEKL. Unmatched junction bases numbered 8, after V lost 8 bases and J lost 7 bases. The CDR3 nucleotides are TGCGCCAGCGGGCTAGCGGTACCAAATGAGCAGTTCTTC. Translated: CASGLAVPNEQFF.

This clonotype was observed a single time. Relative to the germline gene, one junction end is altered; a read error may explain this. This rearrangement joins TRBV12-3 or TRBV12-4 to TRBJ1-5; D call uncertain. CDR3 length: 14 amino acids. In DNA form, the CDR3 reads TGTGCCAACAGTCCACGGATTAGCAATCAGCCCCAGCATTTT. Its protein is CANSPRISNQPQHF.

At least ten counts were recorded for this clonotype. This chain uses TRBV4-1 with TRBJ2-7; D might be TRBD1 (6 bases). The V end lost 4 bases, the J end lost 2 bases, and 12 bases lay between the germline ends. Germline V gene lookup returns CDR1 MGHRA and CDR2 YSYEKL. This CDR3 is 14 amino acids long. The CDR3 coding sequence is TGCGCCAGCAGCCCTTCGACAGGCCCCTACGAGCAGTACTTC. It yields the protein CASSPSTGPYEQYF.

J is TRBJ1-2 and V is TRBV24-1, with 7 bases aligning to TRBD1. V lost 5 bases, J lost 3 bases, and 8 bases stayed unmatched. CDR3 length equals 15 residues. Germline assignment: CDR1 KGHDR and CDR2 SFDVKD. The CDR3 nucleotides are TGTGCCACCAGTGCGAGGACAGGCCCGGACTATGGCTACACCTTC. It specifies CATSARTGPDYGYTF.

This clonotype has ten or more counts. This CDR3 reads CASSQGSAIEAFF. The CDR3 DNA reads as TGCGCCAGCAGCCAAGGATCGGCAATTGAAGCTTTCTTT. This chain links TRBV4-1 with TRBJ1-1, with D unresolved. The CDR3 is made up of 13 amino acids. The ends were cut back, 1 base at V and 7 bases at J, with 10 bases in the middle. The germline V gene encodes CDR1 MGHRA and CDR2 YSYEKL.

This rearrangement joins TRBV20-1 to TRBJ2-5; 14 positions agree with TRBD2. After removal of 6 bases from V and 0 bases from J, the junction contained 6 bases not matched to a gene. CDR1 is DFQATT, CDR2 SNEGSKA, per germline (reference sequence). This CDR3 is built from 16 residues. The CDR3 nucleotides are TGCAGTGCCTCGACTAGCGGGGGGGTAAACCAAGAGACCCAGTACTTC. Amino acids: CSASTSGGVNQETQYF.

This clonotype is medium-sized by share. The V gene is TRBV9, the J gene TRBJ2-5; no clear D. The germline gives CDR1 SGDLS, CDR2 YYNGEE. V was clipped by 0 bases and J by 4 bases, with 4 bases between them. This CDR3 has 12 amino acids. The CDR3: CASSVDGETQYF. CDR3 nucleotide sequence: TGTGCCAGCAGCGTAGACGGAGAGACCCAGTACTTC.

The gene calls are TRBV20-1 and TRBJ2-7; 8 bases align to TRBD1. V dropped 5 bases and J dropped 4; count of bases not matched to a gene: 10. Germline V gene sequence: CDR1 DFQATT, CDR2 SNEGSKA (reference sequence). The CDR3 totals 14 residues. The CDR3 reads CSARPDRAPYEQYF. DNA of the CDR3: TGCAGTGCTCGCCCGGACAGGGCACCATACGAGCAGTACTTC.

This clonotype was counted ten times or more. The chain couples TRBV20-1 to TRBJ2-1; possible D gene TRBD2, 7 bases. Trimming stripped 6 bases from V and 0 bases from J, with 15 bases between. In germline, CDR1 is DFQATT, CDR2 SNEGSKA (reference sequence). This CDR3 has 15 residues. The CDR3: CSAPAGASSYNEQFF. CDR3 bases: TGCAGTGCCCCGGCGGGGGCAAGCTCCTACAATGAGCAGTTCTTC.

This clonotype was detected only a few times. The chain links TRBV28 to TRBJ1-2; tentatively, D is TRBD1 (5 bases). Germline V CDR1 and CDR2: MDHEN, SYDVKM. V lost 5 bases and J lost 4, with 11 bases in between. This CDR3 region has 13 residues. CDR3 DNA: TGTGCCAGCAGTGACGGGACGCCCTATGGCTACACCTTC. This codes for CASSDGTPYGYTF.

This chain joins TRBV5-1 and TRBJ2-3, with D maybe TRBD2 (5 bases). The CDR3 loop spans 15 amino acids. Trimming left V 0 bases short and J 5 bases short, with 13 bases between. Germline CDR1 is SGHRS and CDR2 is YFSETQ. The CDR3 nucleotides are TGCGCCAGCAGCTTGGACTCCCCAGGACTAGATACGCAGTATTTT. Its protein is CASSLDSPGLDTQYF.

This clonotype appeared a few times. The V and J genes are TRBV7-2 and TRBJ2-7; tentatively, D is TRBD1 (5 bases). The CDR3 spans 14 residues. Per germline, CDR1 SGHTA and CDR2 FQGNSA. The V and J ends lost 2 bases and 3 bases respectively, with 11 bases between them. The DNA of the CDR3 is TGTGCCAGCAGCTTATACAGCAGGGACTACGAGCAGTACTTC. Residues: CASSLYSRDYEQYF.